The source of this TCR beta chain is a study of cytomegalovirus exposure and HLA in healthy donors. PCR used 60 Vbeta primers and 13 Jbeta primers. As handled by the study authors: The authors later counted 70 million to 85 million unique TCR beta chains, around 9.9 million of them shared. Clones were sequenced by immunoSEQ multiplex PCR, and TCRdb holds only the in-frame ones, with some missing. Clone size and the V and J calls come from that table; the DNA yielded D and trimming. The table lists 100,000 to 150,000 clones, under 90% of them singletons. This CDR3 has 11 amino acids. With 7 bases clipped from V and 9 bases from J, the junction kept 6 bases outside the gene matches. CDR1 is SGDLS, CDR2 YYNGEE, per germline. This clone came up a few times.

The receptor's source is a man aged 18 to 30 in good health and CMV-seronegative. The V and J genes are TRBV9 and TRBJ1-2; 7 nucleotides match TRBD1. The sequenced sample was PBMCs. The CDR3 protein is CASVTGASYTF. The CDR3, as DNA: TGTGCCAGCGTTACAGGGGCGAGCTACACCTTC.